The T cell receptor (beta chain) described here comes from a study of T cell responses to AZD1222 COVID-19 vaccine (dated by TCRdb to about 2021). About the investigation overall: A total of 233 trial participants underwent TCR sequencing, of whom roughly 210 had received two doses of AZD1222 and around 25 had received two doses of the MenACWY control vaccine. Trial participants were enrolled by age into subgroups of 18-55, 56-69 and 70-plus years, and around 150, 29 and 61 TCR-sequenced participants, respectively, were included in these subgroups. Here is what the overall study found, with its caveats: After two AZD1222 doses, both the breadth and the depth of spike-specific TCRs were significantly higher than at day 0 and than in MenACWY recipients. No day 14 peak-response samples were available, so repertoires were characterized only after the peak T cell response. In the small 56-69-year group, the increase in depth fell short of significance, most likely because of low power. CD4 TCRs associated with the vaccine covered the entire spike protein, and the dominant responses were in regions 160-218 and 743-854. Reportedly, close to half of the unique spike-specific TCRs recognized epitopes lying outside the regions that are mutated in the B.1.351 and B.1.1.7 variants. Participants were mostly white British, with more females than males. The authors suggested clonal diversity may have been underestimated. Conclusions about previously exposed vaccinees are limited, since just 6 or 7 AZD1222 recipients were seropositive for SARS-CoV-2 at baseline.

The time point label for this specimen denotes: baseline before first vaccination. In the paper's terms, the treatment or condition label means: meningococcal conjugate vaccine given as trial control. Samples from vaccinated people were obtained from the UK trials COV001 and COV002, which included a single-blind randomized controlled phase 2/3 trial of AZD1222 (ChAdOx1 nCoV-19) in healthy adults. Trial participant PBMC samples were collected at day 0 and day 28 after the second dose for TCRbeta chain sequencing. The CDR3 numbers 15 residues from cysteine through phenylalanine. Only the CDR3 DNA is retained, 45 bases long and in frame from the first base. A remark on this clone: Its cognate antigen has yet to be identified. The input lacks base qualities; no much larger clone sits a single base away.

The CDR3 regions of human TCRbeta chains were analyzed by immunosequencing. The authors processed their data as follows. Repertoire TCRs were checked for matches against a reference library of SARS-CoV-2-specific TCRs that had been generated using the MIRA antigen-specificity platform. Breadth was defined as the fraction of unique TCRs that were SARS-CoV-2-associated. Depth was defined as the fraction of total T cells that were SARS-CoV-2-associated. Using the MIRA data, each spike-specific TCR was mapped to the spike region that the TCR reacts to and placed in a CD4 or CD8 class. Log10-transformed breadth and depth values were compared by one-way ANOVA with Sidak's multiple comparisons tests. Drawn from immuneACCESS, this table holds only the in-frame rearrangements with V and J called that TCRdb kept. Clones are partly lost; checked studies trace under half to an unresolved V gene and leave the rest unexplained. D and trimming were read from the DNA, whereas the V and J calls and clone size are those reported in that table. This sample comprises 200,000 or so clones, about nine tenths of them detected only once. Around 2.9% of the sample belongs to the ten largest clones.

The chain uses TRBV21-1 and TRBJ1-5; the D segment call TRBD1 is taken from the table without a DNA check. TRBV21-1 is reported as a pseudogene. The sample here was peripheral blood, taken on day 0 of MenACWY control vaccination. The sequence came from an adult in good health. The encoded CDR3 is CASSDRENSNQPQHF. The DNA sequence is as follows: TGTGCCAGCAGTGACAGGGAGAATAGCAATCAGCCCCAGCATTTT.